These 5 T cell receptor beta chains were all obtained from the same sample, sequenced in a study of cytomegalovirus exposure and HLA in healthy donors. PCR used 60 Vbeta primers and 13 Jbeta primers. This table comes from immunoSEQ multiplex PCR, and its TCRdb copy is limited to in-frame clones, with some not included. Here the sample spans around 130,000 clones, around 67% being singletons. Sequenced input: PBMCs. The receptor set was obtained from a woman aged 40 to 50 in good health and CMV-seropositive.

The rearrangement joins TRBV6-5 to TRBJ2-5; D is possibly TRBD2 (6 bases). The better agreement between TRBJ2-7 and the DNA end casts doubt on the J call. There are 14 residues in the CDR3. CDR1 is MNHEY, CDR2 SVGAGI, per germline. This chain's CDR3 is CASSYSGSSYEQYF. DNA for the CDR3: TGTGCCAGCAGTTACTCCGGGAGCTCCTACGAGCAGTACTTC.

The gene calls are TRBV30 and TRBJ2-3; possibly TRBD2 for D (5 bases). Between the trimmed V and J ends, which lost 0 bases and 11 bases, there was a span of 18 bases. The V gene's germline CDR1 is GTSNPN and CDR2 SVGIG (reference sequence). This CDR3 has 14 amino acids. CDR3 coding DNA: TGTGCCTGGAGTGTACCCAACCCTTCCCGGGGGCAGTATTTT. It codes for CAWSVPNPSRGQYF.

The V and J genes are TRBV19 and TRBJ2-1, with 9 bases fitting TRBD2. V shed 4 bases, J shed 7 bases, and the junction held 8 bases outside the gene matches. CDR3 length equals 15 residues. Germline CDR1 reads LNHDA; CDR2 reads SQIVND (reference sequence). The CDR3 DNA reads TGTGCCAGTAGTAGGAGACTAGCGGTCCCAAATGAGCAGTTCTTC. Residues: CASSRRLAVPNEQFF.

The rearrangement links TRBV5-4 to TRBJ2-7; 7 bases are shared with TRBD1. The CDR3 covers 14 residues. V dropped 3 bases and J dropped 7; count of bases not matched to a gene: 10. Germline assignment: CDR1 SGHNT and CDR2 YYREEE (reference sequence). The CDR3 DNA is TGTGCCAGCAGCTCTCCGGGACAGCTGAGGGAGCAGTACTTC. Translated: CASSSPGQLREQYF.

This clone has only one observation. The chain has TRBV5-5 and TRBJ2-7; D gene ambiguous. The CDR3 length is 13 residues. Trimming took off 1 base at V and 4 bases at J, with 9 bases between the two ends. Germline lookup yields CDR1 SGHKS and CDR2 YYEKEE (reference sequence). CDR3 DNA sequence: TGTGCCAGCAGCTTGCCCCCTTCGTACGAGCAGTACTTC. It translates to CASSLPPSYEQYF.